This T cell receptor (beta chain) appears in the sequencing data of a study of beta chain features in type 1 diabetes. V lost 3 bases, J lost 7 bases, and 9 bases stayed unmatched. CDR1 and CDR2 (germline): MDHEN, SYDVKM. CDR3 length: 16 amino acids. Concerning this clone: The antigen remains unidentified.

The isolated RNA, all of it, was reverse transcribed, so expressed TCRB transcripts were what got sequenced. The table came from immunoSEQ multiplex PCR; TCRdb's copy has only in-frame clones and leaves some out. The table includes some 240,000 clones, 16% detected once. Study results and limitations: TCRB CDR3s were moderately but significantly shorter in Type 1 diabetes patients in all four CD4+ subsets.

Sequenced material: naive CD4+ T cells from blood. The V and J genes are TRBV28 and TRBJ2-1, with 10 bases matching TRBD2. The clonotype was recovered from a young man with type 1 diabetes. The CDR3 protein is CASSFSPSGRRNEQFF. Written as DNA, the CDR3 is TGTGCCAGCAGTTTTTCACCTAGCGGGAGACGGAATGAGCAGTTCTTC.